This T cell receptor beta chain stems from a study of regulatory T cells in long-lasting Graves disease. Relying on iRepertoire HTBI primers and Arm-PCR of CDR3 regions, the team built TCR beta libraries. As processed by the authors: Looking across samples, the authors found approximately 60 TRBV and 12 to 15 TRBJ segments. TCRdb reanalysed the multiplex PCR reads using MiXCR and keeps one entry per CDR3 protein. The V and J calls follow TCRdb's processing rather than the paper's. The sample consists of around 500,000 distinct CDR3 sequences, more than 15% of them appearing once. Per germline, CDR1 SGHVS and CDR2 FNYEAQ. CDR3 length equals 13 residues. Losses at the gene ends were 6 bases for V and 6 bases for J; bases not matched to a gene: 4. This clonotype was found a few times. As for time point: newly diagnosed GD, antithyroid drugs for less than 3 months. The TCR library used RNA extracted from PBMCs. It was American Thyroid Association guidelines that determined Graves' disease diagnosis.

The data also belong to a second study, concerning T cells in Graves' hyperthyroidism and ophthalmopathy.

The receptor comes from a woman aged 40 to 65 with Graves disease. Source: peripheral blood mononuclear cells (PBMCs), taken at new diagnosis, from a patient treated with antithyroid drugs. The chain has TRBV7-6 and TRBJ1-1; 10 bases are shared with TRBD1. The CDR3 protein is CASRGQGFAEAFF. Here the CDR3 DNA reads TGTGCCAGCAGGGGACAGGGGTTCGCTGAAGCTTTCTTT.